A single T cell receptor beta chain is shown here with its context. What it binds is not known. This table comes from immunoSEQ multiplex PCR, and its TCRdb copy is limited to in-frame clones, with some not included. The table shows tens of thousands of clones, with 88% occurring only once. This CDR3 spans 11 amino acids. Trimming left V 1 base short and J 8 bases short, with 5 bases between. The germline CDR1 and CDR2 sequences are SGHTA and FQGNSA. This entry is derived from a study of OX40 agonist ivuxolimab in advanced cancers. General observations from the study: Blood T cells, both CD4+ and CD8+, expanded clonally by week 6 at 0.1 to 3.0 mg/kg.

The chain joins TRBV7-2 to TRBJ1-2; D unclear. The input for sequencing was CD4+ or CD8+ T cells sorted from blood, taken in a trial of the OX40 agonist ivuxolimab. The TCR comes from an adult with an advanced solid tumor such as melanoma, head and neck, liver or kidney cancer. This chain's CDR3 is CASSLEGGYTF. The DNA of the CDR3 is TGTGCCAGCAGCTTAGAAGGAGGCTACACCTTC.